The 13 T cell receptor beta chains below were found in one sample sequenced in a study of tumor and adjacent non-tumor tissue in lung cancer (dated by TCRdb to the late 2010s). RNA was isolated from bulk, unsorted tissue, and RNA quality was assessed with a NanoDrop ND-1000 and an Agilent 2100. Libraries were prepared through multiplex PCR. Sequenced on an Illumina HiSeq 2500. TCRbeta libraries were constructed through three rounds of nested PCR with primers (Table S4) according to protocols modified from ARM-PCR. The public reads were quality trimmed at Q25 with fastp and then assembled into clones with MiXCR by TCRdb, keeping productive beta chains. Rows are unified per CDR3 protein, each entry keeping the most common DNA and genes. The sample table shows some 74,000 distinct CDR3 sequences, and around 70% are seen once. Together, the top ten hold about a tenth of the sample. Sequenced: lung tumor tissue. These receptors originate from a woman in her thirties or forties with non-small cell lung cancer.

The table lists this clonotype with many counts. The J gene is TRBJ2-7, the V gene TRBV28; D is perhaps TRBD1 or TRBD2 (5 bases each). This CDR3 region has 12 residues. V lost 8 bases to trimming and J lost 6 bases, with 14 bases between them. The germline gives CDR1 MDHEN, CDR2 SYDVKM. The DNA of the CDR3 is TGTGCCAGCCGTGGGGGTCGGGGCGAGCAGTACTTC. It yields the protein CASRGGRGEQYF.

Many counts were recorded for this clonotype. This chain's CDR3 is CASSQATGSGGYTF. The CDR3 DNA reads TGTGCCAGCAGCCAAGCTACAGGGAGCGGTGGCTACACCTTC. The chain uses TRBV4-2 and TRBJ1-2; D is perhaps TRBD1 (6 bases). Trimming removed 1 base at V and 7 bases at J, with 13 bases between. Germline V gene lookup returns CDR1 LGHNA and CDR2 YNFKEQ. CDR3 length: 14 residues.

This clonotype appeared a few times. It may be a read error: a sequence one base away is much more abundant. The chain has TRBV28 and TRBJ1-6; D gene unclear. This CDR3 is built from 13 residues. Trimming took off 6 bases at V and 18 bases at J, with 21 bases between the two ends. CDR1 and CDR2 from the germline V gene are MDHEN and SYDVKM. The CDR3: CASSARWPSAPHF. CDR3 in DNA: TGTGCCAGCAGCGCCCGGTGGCCTTCGGCCCCCCACTTT.

Sample share makes this clonotype medium-sized (0.01 to 0.1%). The chain uses TRBV11-3 and TRBJ1-1; possible D gene TRBD1, 5 bases. This CDR3 has 14 amino acids. Germline values: CDR1 SGHNT, CDR2 YENEEA. V was shortened by 4 bases and J by 5 bases, with 14 bases between the two germline ends. DNA for the CDR3: TGTGCCAGCAGCTCTATAGGGACGGGGACTGAAGCTTTCTTT. It codes for CASSSIGTGTEAFF.

This clonotype was seen ten or more times. The rearrangement joins TRBV4-1 to TRBJ2-3; TRBD2 aligns across 9 bases. The ends lost 5 bases at V and 6 bases at J; junction bases unmatched: 6. CDR1 and CDR2 (germline): MGHRA, YSYEKL. The CDR3 is 14 amino acids. CDR3 sequence: CASSNSGGRDTQYF. The CDR3 nucleotides are TGCGCCAGCAGCAATAGCGGGGGACGGGATACGCAGTATTTT.

Regarding this clonotype: This CDR3 fails to terminate in the conserved phenylalanine or tryptophan, so it likely reflects a read error. The DNA is omitted, as the CDR3 cannot be located on it reliably, and the CDR3 follows TCRdb's listing. The rearrangement links TRBV4-1 to TRBJ2-1; the table assigns TRBD2, which was not confirmed against the DNA. Germline-derived CDR1 and CDR2 are MGHRA and YSYEKL. The CDR3 is 18 amino acids in total, end residues counted. CDR3 sequence: CASSSIYKLAGGDNEQLL.

The table lists this clonotype with a count of one. An end of the junction does not agree with germline; a read error may underlie this. The chain joins TRBV6-1 to TRBJ2-5; D might be TRBD1 (6 bases). CDR3 length equals 15 residues. Germline CDR1 is MNHNS and CDR2 is SASEGT. CDR3 sequence reads: CASRRGSEGQETQYF. Here the CDR3 DNA reads TGTGCCAGCAGGAGAGGATCCGAGGGACAAGAGACCCAGTATTTC.

Notes on this clonotype: Because it lacks the conserved phenylalanine or tryptophan at the end, this CDR3 is likely a read error. Because the CDR3's place on the DNA is in doubt, the DNA is left out and the CDR3 is given as listed by TCRdb. The rearrangement uses TRBV10-2 and TRBJ2-7; TRBD1 was called by the table and not checked on the DNA. Germline assignment: CDR1 WSHSY and CDR2 SAAADI. The CDR3 is made up of 14 amino acids, end residues included. CDR3 protein: CASSESGDTVRGYL.

As for this clonotype: One end of the junction does not line up with germline, which may come from a read error. The chain employs TRBV28 and TRBJ1-6; D ambiguous. The CDR3 is made up of 15 amino acids. CDR1 and CDR2 from the germline V gene are MDHEN and SYDVKM. CDR3 DNA: TGTGCCAGCACCTCGCGGCGTGGGCCCGGTTCACCCTTCCACTTT. It yields the protein CASTSRRGPGSPFHF.

Comment on this clonotype: A read error may produce the germline difference seen at one junction end. J is TRBJ2-3 and V is TRBV11-2; 8 positions match TRBD1. Germline V gene sequence: CDR1 SGHAT, CDR2 FQNNGV. The CDR3 loop spans 16 amino acids. The CDR3 region has the DNA TGTGCCAGCAGCCTTCGAACAGGGGGGAGGATAGATATGCAGTTTTTT. Protein: CASSLRTGGRIDMQFF.

Turning to this clonotype: The junction differs from germline at one of its ends, possibly a read error. The genes are TRBV6-1 and TRBJ1-1; 9 bases map to TRBD1. This CDR3 has 15 residues. The germline V gene has CDR1 MNHNS and CDR2 SASEGT. CDR3 region: CASKQDRGMNTEAFF. The DNA of the CDR3 is TGCGCCAGCAAGCAGGACAGGGGTATGAACACTGAAGCTTTCTTT.

As concerns this clonotype: This could be a read error, since a much larger clone is one nucleotide away. The chain has TRBV7-2 and TRBJ2-1, with D perhaps matching TRBD1 (6 bases). The CDR3 is made up of 13 amino acids. The V gene's germline CDR1 is SGHTA and CDR2 FQGNSA. The CDR3 coding sequence is TGTGCCAGCAGCGCAGTCGGGGACAATGATCAGTTCTTC. It is translated as CASSAVGDNDQFF.

Comments on this clonotype: This CDR3 is missing its conserved last phenylalanine or tryptophan, likely due to a read error. The CDR3 protein is CASSRDDGIEAFS. The CDR3 nucleotides read TGTGCCAGCAGTCGGGACGACGGCATTGAAGCTTTCTCT. This sequence joins TRBV12-3 or TRBV12-4 and TRBJ1-1, with D perhaps matching TRBD1 (5 bases). The V end was cut by 5 bases, the J end by 7 bases, with 14 bases between. CDR3 length equals 13 residues.